This TCR beta chain was captured by sequencing in a study of blood T cells in healthy people across ages. Study-wide context: Template switching captured about one barcoded beta molecule per two T cells. General study points: Donor CMV infection status was unknown, possibly confounding age-related changes in expanded clonotypes.

The people who gave samples were healthy Caucasians from Russia, aged roughly 6 to 100. About this clonotype itself: Its matching antigen is unknown.

The use of a sample-barcoded 5' primer and a J-beta primer mix characterized a second PCR of about 7 to 12 cycles. From the 5' RACE reads, TCRdb called clonotypes with MiXCR, one entry per CDR3 protein. The sample lists hundreds of thousands of distinct CDR3 sequences, roughly 34% seen once, with 13% in the top ten. This CDR3 comprises 14 residues. Germline CDR1 and CDR2: LGHNA and YSLEER. With 0 bases removed from V and 9 bases from J, the gap between germline ends came to 14 bases. The V and J genes are TRBV4-3 and TRBJ2-5; unclear D gene. The receptor was isolated from a young man in good health. Sequenced sample: blood. The CDR3 DNA reads TGCGCCAGCAGCCAAGATTATGCTATGGTGTCCCAGTACTTC. It translates to CASSQDYAMVSQYF.